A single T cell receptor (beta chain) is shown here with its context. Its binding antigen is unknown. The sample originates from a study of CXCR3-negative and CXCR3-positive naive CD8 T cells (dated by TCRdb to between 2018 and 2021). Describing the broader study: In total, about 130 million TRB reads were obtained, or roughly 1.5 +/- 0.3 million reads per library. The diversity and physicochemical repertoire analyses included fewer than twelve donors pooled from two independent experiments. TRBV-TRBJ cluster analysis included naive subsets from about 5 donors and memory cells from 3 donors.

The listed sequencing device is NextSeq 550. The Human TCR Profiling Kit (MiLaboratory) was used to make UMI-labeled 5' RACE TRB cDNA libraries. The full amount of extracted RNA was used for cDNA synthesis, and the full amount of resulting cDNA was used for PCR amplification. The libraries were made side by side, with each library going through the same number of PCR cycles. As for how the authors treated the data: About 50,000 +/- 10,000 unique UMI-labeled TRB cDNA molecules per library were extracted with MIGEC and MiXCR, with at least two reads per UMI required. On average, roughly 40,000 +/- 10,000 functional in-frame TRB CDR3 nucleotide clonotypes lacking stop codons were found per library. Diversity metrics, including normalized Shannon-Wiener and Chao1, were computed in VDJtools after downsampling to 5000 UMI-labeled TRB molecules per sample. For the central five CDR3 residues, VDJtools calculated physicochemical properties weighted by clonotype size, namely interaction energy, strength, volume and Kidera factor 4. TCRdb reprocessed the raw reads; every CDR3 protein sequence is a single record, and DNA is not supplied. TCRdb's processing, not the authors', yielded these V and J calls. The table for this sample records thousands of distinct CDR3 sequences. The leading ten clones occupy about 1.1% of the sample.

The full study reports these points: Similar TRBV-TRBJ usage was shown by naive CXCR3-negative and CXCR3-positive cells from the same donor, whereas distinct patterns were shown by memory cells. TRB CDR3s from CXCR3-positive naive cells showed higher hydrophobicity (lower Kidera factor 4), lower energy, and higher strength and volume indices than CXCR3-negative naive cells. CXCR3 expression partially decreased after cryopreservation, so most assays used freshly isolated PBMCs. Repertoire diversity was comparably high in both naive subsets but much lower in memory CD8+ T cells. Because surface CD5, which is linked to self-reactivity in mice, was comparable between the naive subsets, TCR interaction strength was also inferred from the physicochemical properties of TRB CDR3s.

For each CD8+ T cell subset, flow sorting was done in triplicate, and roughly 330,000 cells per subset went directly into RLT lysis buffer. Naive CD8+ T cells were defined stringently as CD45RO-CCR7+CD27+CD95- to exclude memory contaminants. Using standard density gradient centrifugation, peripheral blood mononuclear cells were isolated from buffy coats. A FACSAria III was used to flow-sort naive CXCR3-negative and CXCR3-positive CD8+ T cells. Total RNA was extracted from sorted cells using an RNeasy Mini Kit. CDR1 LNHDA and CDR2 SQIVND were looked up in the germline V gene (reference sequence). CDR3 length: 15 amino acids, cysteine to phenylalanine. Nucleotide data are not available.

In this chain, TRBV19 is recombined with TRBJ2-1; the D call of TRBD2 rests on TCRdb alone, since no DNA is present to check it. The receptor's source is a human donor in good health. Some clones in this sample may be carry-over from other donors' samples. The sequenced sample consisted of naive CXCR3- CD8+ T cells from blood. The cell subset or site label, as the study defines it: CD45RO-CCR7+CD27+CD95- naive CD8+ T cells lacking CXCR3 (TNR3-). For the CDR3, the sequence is CASSISSGVLDEQFF.